Listed below are T cell receptor beta chains from one sample, sequenced in a study of Ad26.COV2.S vaccination and SARS-CoV-2 variants. The table came from immunoSEQ multiplex PCR; TCRdb's copy has only in-frame clones and leaves some out. The table lists 240,000 or so clones, around 87% of them singletons, with around a tenth in the top ten. This specimen consisted of peripheral blood, obtained in a trial of Ad26.COV2.S vaccine versus placebo. These receptors came from a person between 18 and 65 years old who received the Ad26.COV2.S COVID-19 vaccine or a placebo. Each CDR3 is given with its conserved first and last residue. The D gene is left open where the match is weak. Not all rows give a size; the values are once, few, many and, for expanded clones, a class.

size	V	J	D	DNA	CDR3
.	TRBV27	TRBJ1-1	.	TGTGCCAGCTCCGGACAGCTCGGATCTGAAGCTTTCTTT	CASSGQLGSEAFF
.	TRBV21-1	TRBJ2-3	.	TGTGCCAGCAGCAAAGAGGACCGGAACACAGATACGCAGTATTTT	CASSKEDRNTDTQYF
.	TRBV19	TRBJ1-4	TRBD1	TGTGCCAGTAGTACAACAGGGGCTAATGAAAAACTGTTTTTT	CASSTTGANEKLFF
.	TRBV7-2	TRBJ2-2	.	TGTGCCAGCAGCTTTTCAGCGGTCCCCGGGGAGCTGTTTTTT	CASSFSAVPGELFF
.	TRBV28	TRBJ1-5	TRBD1	TGTGCCAGCAGTTATAGCCGGACAGGGTTCAATCAGCCCCAGCATTTT	CASSYSRTGFNQPQHF
.	TRBV5-8	TRBJ1-5	TRBD1	TGTGCCAGCAGCCGGACAGGGGGATATCAGCCCCAGCATTTT	CASSRTGGYQPQHF
once	TRBV12-3/TRBV12-4	TRBJ2-7	TRBD2	TGTGCCAGCAGGGGGGGGAAGGGCGAGCAGTACTTC	CASRGGKGEQYF
few	TRBV6-5	TRBJ1-3	.	TGTGCCAGCAACCTACAGGTTACCTCTGGAAACACCATATATTTT	CASNLQVTSGNTIYF
.	TRBV9	TRBJ2-3	.	TGTGCCAGCAGCGTACACCTAGGGACGGGAAGTAGTACAGATACGCAGTATTTT	CASSVHLGTGSSTDTQYF
.	TRBV5-6	TRBJ2-7	TRBD1	TGTGCCAGCAGCTTACAGGGGGCCTACGAGCAGTACTTC	CASSLQGAYEQYF
once	TRBV2	TRBJ2-5	TRBD2	TGTGCCAGCAGGACCGGGACTAGGGACCAAGAGACCCAGTACTTC	CASRTGTRDQETQYF
once	TRBV6-6	TRBJ1-1	.	TGTGCCAGCAGTTATAGTGTTCCGGGTCTGACTGAAGCTTTCTTT	CASSYSVPGLTEAFF
.	TRBV18	TRBJ2-7	.	TGTGCCAGCTCACCACCCTGGGAGCAGTACTTC	CASSPPWEQYF
.	TRBV7-8	TRBJ1-2	TRBD1	TGTGCCAGCAGTTCCACAGGGGGTGACTATGGCTACACCTTC	CASSSTGGDYGYTF
.	TRBV20-1	TRBJ1-2	.	TGCAGTGCTAGTTTAGGCCTAGGGATCCAGAACTATGGCTACACCTTC	CSASLGLGIQNYGYTF
.	TRBV19	TRBJ2-1	TRBD1	TGTGCCAGTAGTGCCCCCCAGGGGGAAGGATCCTACAATGAGCAGTTCTTC	CASSAPQGEGSYNEQFF
.	TRBV19	TRBJ2-7	.	TGTGCCAGTAGTATTAGTGTCAGGGGCGACGAGCAGTACTTC	CASSISVRGDEQYF
.	TRBV5-5	TRBJ2-6	.	TGTGCCAGCAGCTTGGCAGGGACCCCCTCTGGGGCCAACGTCCTGACTTTC	CASSLAGTPSGANVLTF
.	TRBV14	TRBJ1-4	TRBD1	TGTGCCAGCAGCCGAGAGACCAGGACAGGGGGATATGAAAAACTGTTTTTT	CASSRETRTGGYEKLFF
.	TRBV12-3/TRBV12-4	TRBJ1-3	.	TGTGCCAGCAGTTTAAGGACAGGAAACACCATATATTTT	CASSLRTGNTIYF